This TCR beta chain comes out of a study of blood T cell repertoires in COVID-19. Study information: Samples taken during acute and convalescent COVID-19 were collected in the United States, Italy and Spain. From T cells, B-cell-depleted T cells, or PBMCs came the material, which was cDNA or gDNA.

Methods used by the authors: Reference gene primer amplification gave nucleated cell count estimates. The protocol was immunoSEQ multiplex PCR, while the TCRdb copy is restricted to in-frame clones and leaves out a portion. V and J calls and clone size come straight from that table; D and trimming were deduced from the DNA. The repertoire holds fewer than 200,000 clones, approximately 87% seen once, with roughly 0.9% in the top ten. CDR1 is SGHDT and CDR2 is YYEEEE in the germline V gene. V trimming: 3 bases; J trimming: 10 bases; junction bases outside the gene matches: 9. The CDR3 has 14 residues. The receptor comes from a woman aged 18-29 years who had recovered from COVID-19. Input material: peripheral blood. The chain employs TRBV5-6 and TRBJ1-4, with 7 bases aligning to TRBD1. In nucleotides, the CDR3 is TGTGCCAGCAGCTATCAGACAGGGAGGCGAAAACTGTTTTTT. This sequence encodes CASSYQTGRRKLFF.